These T cell receptor beta chains were read from a single sample in a study of graft-versus-host responses after intestinal transplantation. No cognate antigen is known for these TCRs. Assay: immunoSEQ multiplex PCR; the TCRdb copy retains only in-frame clones and omits some. The repertoire includes about 100,000 clones, roughly 84% of them detected once, and around 0.86% sits in the top ten. Here the sequenced sample was unstimulated CD4+ T cells sorted from spleen or lymph node cells, taken before transplant. These receptors all come from a human donor who was the organ donor for an intestinal transplant. Both conserved end residues are part of each CDR3. The D gene is left open where the match is weak.

d_call: .
j_call: TRBJ1-5
v_call: TRBV18
cdr3_aa: CASSPDFGGSDNNQPQHF

d_call: TRBD1
j_call: TRBJ2-1
v_call: TRBV6-6
cdr3_aa: CASSFPQGASYNEQFF

d_call: .
j_call: TRBJ2-2
v_call: TRBV7-9
cdr3_aa: CASSFGGSLNTGELFF

d_call: TRBD1
j_call: TRBJ1-1
v_call: TRBV15
cdr3_aa: CATSRIGGGGTEAFF

d_call: .
j_call: TRBJ1-1
v_call: TRBV19
cdr3_aa: CASSPRRSQAFF

d_call: .
j_call: TRBJ1-1
v_call: TRBV10-3
cdr3_aa: CAISEDSVGAVAFF

d_call: .
j_call: TRBJ2-6
v_call: TRBV5-5
cdr3_aa: CASSLWVISGANVLTF

d_call: .
j_call: TRBJ1-6
v_call: TRBV6-6
cdr3_aa: CASSYRQARGNSPLHF

d_call: TRBD2
j_call: .
v_call: TRBV9
cdr3_aa: CASSVVPSGGAGTYEQYF

d_call: .
j_call: TRBJ2-7
v_call: TRBV13
cdr3_aa: CASSSPDSHEQYF

d_call: TRBD1
j_call: TRBJ2-5
v_call: TRBV19
cdr3_aa: CASSKLDSVDRGQQETQYF

d_call: TRBD1
j_call: TRBJ2-1
v_call: TRBV19
cdr3_aa: CASSRTGQVSYNEQFF

d_call: TRBD1
j_call: TRBJ2-7
v_call: TRBV19
cdr3_aa: CASSISTSTGGSYEQYF

d_call: .
j_call: TRBJ2-1
v_call: TRBV9
cdr3_aa: CASSVGQYSYNEQFF

d_call: .
j_call: TRBJ1-2
v_call: TRBV18
cdr3_aa: CASSPRFGGGYTF

d_call: .
j_call: TRBJ2-5
v_call: TRBV20-1
cdr3_aa: CSARAGETQYF

d_call: TRBD1
j_call: TRBJ1-5
v_call: TRBV19
cdr3_aa: CASSIQGGGQPQHF

d_call: .
j_call: TRBJ1-6
v_call: TRBV27
cdr3_aa: CASSLGSLGANRSPLHF

d_call: .
j_call: TRBJ1-1
v_call: TRBV7-9
cdr3_aa: CASSLGRQGNTEAFF

d_call: .
j_call: TRBJ2-5
v_call: TRBV7-9
cdr3_aa: CASSLAGETHQGETQYF

d_call: .
j_call: TRBJ2-2
v_call: TRBV18
cdr3_aa: CASSRGLSNTGELFF

d_call: TRBD1
j_call: TRBJ2-7
v_call: TRBV30
cdr3_aa: CAWSVETGMYEQYF

d_call: TRBD1
j_call: TRBJ1-2
v_call: TRBV28
cdr3_aa: CASSSGGARGYTF

d_call: .
j_call: TRBJ2-2
v_call: TRBV14
cdr3_aa: CASSQGGRGTGELFF

d_call: .
j_call: TRBJ2-7
v_call: TRBV29-1
cdr3_aa: CSVKGDSYEQYF

d_call: .
j_call: TRBJ1-2
v_call: TRBV30
cdr3_aa: CAWSEARLESYTF

d_call: TRBD2
j_call: TRBJ2-1
v_call: TRBV19
cdr3_aa: CASSRGGLYNEQFF

d_call: .
j_call: TRBJ2-7
v_call: TRBV10-3
cdr3_aa: CAISAGRTYEQYF

d_call: TRBD1
j_call: TRBJ2-6
v_call: TRBV11-3
cdr3_aa: CASSRGQGSSGANVLTF

d_call: .
j_call: TRBJ2-1
v_call: TRBV29-1
cdr3_aa: CSFDTQSGDEQFF

d_call: TRBD2
j_call: TRBJ2-3
v_call: TRBV28
cdr3_aa: CASRGSGGASDTQYF

d_call: .
j_call: TRBJ1-2
v_call: TRBV5-6
cdr3_aa: CASSFPGAPTGYGYTF

d_call: .
j_call: TRBJ1-2
v_call: TRBV11-2
cdr3_aa: CASSLGGGGYGYTF

d_call: TRBD1
j_call: TRBJ1-1
v_call: TRBV6-5
cdr3_aa: CASSPVQGARTEAFF

d_call: TRBD1
j_call: TRBJ1-6
v_call: TRBV6-5
cdr3_aa: CASREGQNNSPLHF

d_call: .
j_call: TRBJ1-2
v_call: TRBV19
cdr3_aa: CASSIGGIANYGYTF

d_call: .
j_call: TRBJ2-3
v_call: TRBV6-1
cdr3_aa: CASQGSTDTQYF

d_call: TRBD1
j_call: TRBJ1-5
v_call: TRBV10-3
cdr3_aa: CATGPGQGFGNQPQHF

d_call: .
j_call: TRBJ1-5
v_call: TRBV28
cdr3_aa: CASRHRAYSNQPQHF

d_call: .
j_call: TRBJ2-4
v_call: TRBV7-2
cdr3_aa: CASYRGPSNIQYF

d_call: .
j_call: TRBJ2-7
v_call: TRBV11-1
cdr3_aa: CASSYDVYEQYF

d_call: .
j_call: TRBJ2-7
v_call: TRBV7-2
cdr3_aa: CASSVDRGPYYEQYF

d_call: .
j_call: TRBJ1-5
v_call: TRBV7-2
cdr3_aa: CASSLAGDLPYSNQPQHF

d_call: .
j_call: TRBJ1-4
v_call: TRBV6-4
cdr3_aa: CASRRGRREEKLFF

d_call: TRBD1
j_call: TRBJ1-2
v_call: TRBV2
cdr3_aa: CASSVPDRDYGYTF

d_call: .
j_call: TRBJ1-5
v_call: TRBV28
cdr3_aa: CASRSSRVVESNQPQHF

d_call: .
j_call: TRBJ1-3
v_call: TRBV30
cdr3_aa: CAWGPGSGNTIYF

d_call: .
j_call: TRBJ2-7
v_call: TRBV28
cdr3_aa: CASSFIGTLYEQYF

d_call: .
j_call: TRBJ1-3
v_call: TRBV28
cdr3_aa: CASSLQRKTGNTIYF

d_call: .
j_call: TRBJ2-7
v_call: TRBV5-1
cdr3_aa: CASSPIQSSGPYEQYF